The 12 T cell receptor beta chains below all came from one sample that was sequenced in a study of Ad26.COV2.S vaccination and SARS-CoV-2 variants. The treatment: roughly 19 received Ad26.COV2.S at low or high dose, single or two shots; about 5 received placebo; per-sample allocation not given. Specimens were obtained on day 63 following the first vaccine or placebo injection. TCRdb's table, derived via immunoSEQ multiplex PCR, lists solely in-frame clones and lacks some. The sample shows around 450,000 clones, roughly 89% of them seen only once. Sample: peripheral blood, taken in a trial of Ad26.COV2.S vaccine versus placebo. The receptors derive from a person between 18 and 65 years old who received the Ad26.COV2.S COVID-19 vaccine or a placebo.

The rearrangement joins TRBV29-1 to TRBJ2-7; maybe TRBD1 (6 bases). This CDR3 spans 14 amino acids. Deletions cut 4 bases from V and 9 bases from J, with 22 bases between. Germline assignment: CDR1 SQVTM and CDR2 ANQGSEA. In DNA form, the CDR3 reads TGCAGCGTTGGATCCGGGCAGGGGAGAGCCGGGCAGTACTTC. Protein: CSVGSGQGRAGQYF.

The J gene is TRBJ2-2, the V gene TRBV19, with a weak D call TRBD1 (5 bases). V lost 3 bases and J 3 bases, leaving 8 bases between the germline ends. The CDR3 length is 14 residues. Germline V lookup: CDR1 LNHDA, CDR2 SQIVND (reference sequence). The CDR3 reads CASSIRTYTGELFF. CDR3 bases: TGTGCCAGTAGTATCCGGACATACACCGGGGAGCTGTTTTTT.

The V and J genes are TRBV2 and TRBJ2-1; 7 bases match TRBD2. V lost 8 bases, J lost 4 bases, and 14 bases stayed unmatched. CDR3 length: 16 amino acids. Germline-derived CDR1 and CDR2 are SNHLY and FYNNEI. CDR3 DNA: TGTGCCAGCCGTAGGTGGGCTAGCGGCCAGTACAATGAGCAGTTCTTC. Protein product: CASRRWASGQYNEQFF.

This clone was recorded only once. The CDR3 coding sequence is TGTGCCAGCAATAAGCGGGAGGGCCTGAATGAGCAGTTCTTC. Translation: CASNKREGLNEQFF. The V gene is TRBV6-5, the J gene TRBJ2-1; 10 positions agree with TRBD2. This CDR3 has 14 amino acids. Germline CDR1 is MNHEY and CDR2 is SVGAGI. J was trimmed by 7 bases and V by 7 bases; bases with no gene match: 7.

This clone occurred once. The chain employs TRBV10-3 and TRBJ2-5, with TRBD1 as a possible D gene (5 bases). CDR1 is ENHRY, CDR2 SYGVKD, per germline. The CDR3 length is 14 residues. V dropped 4 bases and J dropped 2 bases, with 11 bases sitting between them. CDR3 DNA: TGTGCCATCAGTGTTCAGGGCAAGCAAGAGACCCAGTACTTC. Translated, it gives CAISVQGKQETQYF.

The V call is TRBV19, the J call TRBJ1-2; 7 nucleotides match TRBD1. The CDR3 consists of 15 residues. The V gene's germline CDR1 is LNHDA and CDR2 SQIVND (reference sequence). V lost 3 bases, J lost 8 bases, and 12 bases stayed unmatched. The CDR3 is CASSITKGAVGGYTF. DNA for the CDR3: TGTGCCAGTAGTATTACGAAGGGGGCGGTTGGAGGCTACACCTTC.

The J gene is TRBJ1-4, the V gene TRBV4-3, with D uncertain. This CDR3 is built from 13 residues. V lost 1 base and J 8 bases, leaving 8 bases between the germline ends. Germline CDR1 is LGHNA and CDR2 is YSLEER. Here the CDR3 DNA reads TGCGCCAGCAGCCAAGTGGGTCGGGAAAAACTGTTTTTT. It translates to CASSQVGREKLFF.

The DNA of the CDR3 is TGTGCCAGCAGTTACTCGAGAGTAGCTCCTGGACTAGCTTCCGAGCAGTTCTTC. This codes for CASSYSRVAPGLASEQFF. This chain connects TRBV6-2 or TRBV6-3 to TRBJ2-1; TRBD2 matches 8 bases. Germline V gene data show CDR1 as MNHEY and CDR2 as SVGEGT. After removal of 0 bases from V and 10 bases from J, the junction contained 17 bases not matched to a gene. This CDR3 is 18 amino acids long.

This chain links TRBV9 with TRBJ2-2; D gene unclear. V lost 0 bases and J lost 6, with 12 bases in between. The CDR3 length is 15 residues. Germline V gene sequence: CDR1 SGDLS, CDR2 YYNGEE. CDR3 residues: CASSVAWLNPGELFF. DNA for the CDR3: TGTGCCAGCAGCGTAGCTTGGCTCAATCCCGGGGAGCTGTTTTTT.

This chain uses TRBV7-3 with TRBJ1-2; TRBD1 matches 7 bases. Per the germline V gene, CDR1 is SGHTA and CDR2 is FQGTGA. The CDR3 loop spans 14 amino acids. V lost 0 bases to trimming and J lost 8 bases; unmatched junction nucleotides: 6. CDR3 sequence (DNA): TGTGCCAGCAGCTTAACGTCTACAGGGGAAGGCTACACCTTC. It is translated as CASSLTSTGEGYTF.

V is TRBV4-1 and J is TRBJ1-3; the D is unclear. V was cut by 1 base and J by 3 bases, with 16 bases left in between. This CDR3 has 17 residues. Germline V gene data show CDR1 as MGHRA and CDR2 as YSYEKL. As DNA, the CDR3 is TGCGCCAGCAGCCAAGGTTCCGCCCGGAGAAATGGAAACACCATATATTTT. It yields the protein CASSQGSARRNGNTIYF.

The rearrangement links TRBV4-3 to TRBJ2-4; weak D call: TRBD1 (5 bases). Trimming stripped 0 bases from V and 9 bases from J, with 12 bases between. The CDR3 covers 14 residues. Germline values: CDR1 LGHNA, CDR2 YSLEER. Written as DNA, the CDR3 is TGCGCCAGCAGCCAAGACGGGTATAGGGGCATTCAGTACTTC. It is translated as CASSQDGYRGIQYF.